One sample yielded the 30 T cell receptor beta chains listed below, sequenced in a study of cytomegalovirus exposure and HLA in healthy donors. The PCR had 60 Vbeta and 13 Jbeta primers. Data came from immunoSEQ multiplex PCR; TCRdb stores just in-frame clones and leaves some out. Here the sample spans roughly 150,000 clones, 80% being singletons. The sample consisted of PBMCs. The receptors derive from a man aged 30 to 39 in good health and CMV-seronegative.

This clone was detected only a few times. This chain uses TRBV9 with TRBJ2-3, with a weak D call TRBD2 (6 bases). Per the germline V gene, CDR1 is SGDLS and CDR2 is YYNGEE. This CDR3 region has 18 residues. Trimming cost V 6 bases and J 0 bases, with 23 bases left between them. The CDR3 protein is CASNTPGTSPSSTDTQYF. In DNA, the CDR3 is TGTGCCAGCAACACTCCAGGGACTTCCCCTTCTAGCACAGATACGCAGTATTTT.

This rearrangement joins TRBV11-2 to TRBJ2-3; D not resolved. The CDR3 totals 13 residues. Trimming left V 2 bases short and J 5 bases short, with 8 bases between. Germline V gives CDR1 SGHAT, CDR2 FQNNGV. The CDR3 nucleotides are TGTGCCAGCAGCTTAATGTTCGGAGATACGCAGTATTTT. Protein: CASSLMFGDTQYF. The full variable domain, rest sourced from reference TRBV11-2 and TRBJ2-3, is EAGVAQSPRYKIIEKRQSVAFWCNPISGHATLYWYQQILGQGPKLLIQFQNNGVVDDSQLPKDRFSAERLKGVDSTLKIQPAKLEDSAVYLCASSLMFGDTQYFGPGTRLTVL.

This clone showed up just a few times. The chain carries TRBV19 and TRBJ1-2; the D is unclear. This CDR3 is built from 14 residues. Germline values: CDR1 LNHDA, CDR2 SQIVND (reference sequence). Trimming took 1 base from V and 5 from J, leaving 11 bases between them. This chain's CDR3 is CASSIVQAKYGYTF. As DNA, the CDR3 is TGTGCCAGTAGTATAGTCCAGGCCAAGTATGGCTACACCTTC.

This clone has a single count. V gene TRBV5-1 combines with J gene TRBJ2-7, with 7 bases matching TRBD1. The junction had 13 bases not matched to a gene; V was cut back by 4 bases and J by 0 bases. CDR1 is SGHRS and CDR2 is YFSETQ in the germline V gene. This CDR3 region has 17 residues. CDR3: CASSPWTGLVGSYEQYF. For the CDR3, the DNA is TGCGCCAGCAGCCCCTGGACAGGCCTCGTCGGCTCCTACGAGCAGTACTTC.

A single count supports this clone. The rearrangement uses TRBV9 and TRBJ2-1; possibly TRBD2 for D (6 bases). From germline, CDR1 is SGDLS and CDR2 YYNGEE. CDR3 length equals 15 residues. V shed 0 bases and J shed 2 bases, with 9 bases lying between them. The CDR3: CASSVGGLPYNEQFF. CDR3 coding DNA: TGTGCCAGCAGCGTAGGGGGACTTCCCTACAATGAGCAGTTCTTC.

The J gene is TRBJ2-7, the V gene TRBV27, with TRBD1 identical over 9 bases. The CDR3 extends over 14 amino acids. V trimming: 6 bases; J trimming: 2 bases; junction bases outside the gene matches: 5. Per the germline V gene, CDR1 is MNHEY and CDR2 is SMNVEV (reference sequence). CDR3 nucleotide sequence: TGTGCCAGCAGCCGGGACAGGGCAACCTACGAGCAGTACTTC. This codes for CASSRDRATYEQYF.

In its sample, this clone was seen a few times. The J gene is TRBJ1-5, the V gene TRBV6-5; D remains unclear. Trimming removed 6 bases from V and 5 bases from J, with 11 bases in between. Germline lookup yields CDR1 MNHEY and CDR2 SVGAGI. This CDR3 spans 13 amino acids. The CDR3 protein is CASSPREDQPQHF. The CDR3 DNA reads as TGTGCCAGCAGCCCACGGGAAGATCAGCCCCAGCATTTT.

This clone appeared a few times. V gene TRBV4-1 combines with J gene TRBJ2-2; TRBD1 agrees at 8 bases. This CDR3 is built from 16 residues. Germline values: CDR1 MGHRA, CDR2 YSYEKL. J lost 4 bases, V lost 1 base, and 5 bases had no gene match. The CDR3 loop is CASSQAGQGGTGELFF. In DNA form, the CDR3 reads TGCGCCAGCAGCCAAGCTGGACAGGGAGGCACCGGGGAGCTGTTTTTT.

The CDR3: CASSLDEYQETQYF. In DNA, the CDR3 is TGTGCCAGCAGCTTGGATGAGTACCAAGAGACCCAGTACTTC. The chain employs TRBV5-4 and TRBJ2-5; D not certain. Germline V gene sequence: CDR1 SGHNT, CDR2 YYREEE (reference sequence). V dropped 0 bases and J dropped 0 bases, with 6 bases sitting between them. The CDR3 extends over 14 amino acids.

The chain is built from TRBV4-2 and TRBJ2-7; tentative D call: TRBD2 (6 bases). Germline lookup yields CDR1 LGHNA and CDR2 YNFKEQ. V lost 0 bases to trimming and J lost 4 bases, with 16 bases between them. The CDR3 totals 16 residues. The CDR3 here is CASSQEFGPGGYEQYF. CDR3 bases: TGTGCCAGCAGCCAAGAATTTGGCCCCGGGGGTTACGAGCAGTACTTC.

The chain has TRBV19 and TRBJ2-1, with D perhaps TRBD1 (5 bases). CDR1 and CDR2 (germline): LNHDA, SQIVND (reference sequence). The CDR3 consists of 17 residues. Trimming removed 2 bases from V and 4 bases from J, with 18 bases in between. The DNA of the CDR3 is TGTGCCAGTAGTATAAACAGGCCCAGCGACTGGTACAATGAGCAGTTCTTC. Its translation is CASSINRPSDWYNEQFF.

The CDR3 here is CASSVGQGDGYTF. The DNA of the CDR3 is TGTGCCAGCAGTGTCGGACAGGGTGATGGCTACACCTTC. The V call is TRBV28, the J call TRBJ1-2, with 8 bases fitting TRBD1. Unmatched junction bases numbered 5, after V lost 5 bases and J lost 6 bases. The CDR3 runs 13 residues. Germline loops: CDR1 MDHEN, CDR2 SYDVKM.

This chain connects TRBV30 to TRBJ1-2; no firm D call. This CDR3 contains 13 residues. Germline V gene data show CDR1 as GTSNPN and CDR2 as SVGIG (reference sequence). The germline V and J ends were trimmed by 3 bases and 8 bases, with 16 bases remaining between them. DNA of the CDR3: TGTGCCTGGAGGAGGACTCCCCAGCGAGGCTACACCTTC. It is translated as CAWRRTPQRGYTF.

This chain uses TRBV1 with TRBJ1-2. TRBV1 is flagged as a pseudogene. CDR3 length equals 16 residues. As DNA, the CDR3 is TGCACCAGCAGCCAAGATCAGCGGGGAACGGTCCTTGGCTACACCTTC. Amino acid sequence: CTSSQDQRGTVLGYTF.

The J gene is TRBJ2-7, the V gene TRBV2; 11 bases match TRBD1. The V segment lost 2 bases and the J segment 6 bases; nucleotides outside the gene matches: 9. From germline, CDR1 is SNHLY and CDR2 FYNNEI. The CDR3 length is 16 residues. CDR3 amino acids: CASSERGQGARSEQYF. The CDR3 DNA is TGTGCCAGCAGTGAACGCGGACAGGGGGCCCGAAGCGAGCAGTACTTC.

This clone has just one count. J is TRBJ2-1 and V is TRBV7-2, with TRBD1 as a possible D gene (7 bases). The CDR3 totals 15 residues. V shed 5 bases and J shed 4 bases, with 15 bases lying between them. The germline gives CDR1 SGHTA, CDR2 FQGNSA. The CDR3 is CASSPRGAVYNEQFF. The CDR3, as DNA: TGTGCCAGCAGCCCCAGGGGGGCGGTTTACAATGAGCAGTTCTTC.

V gene TRBV5-1 combines with J gene TRBJ1-5, with D unresolved. The germline V and J ends were trimmed by 0 bases and 6 bases, with 10 bases remaining between them. CDR3 size: 14 residues. Germline CDR1 and CDR2: SGHRS and YFSETQ. The CDR3 sequence is CASSLGAEGQPQHF. CDR3 DNA sequence: TGCGCCAGCAGCTTGGGGGCGGAGGGTCAGCCCCAGCATTTT.

V is TRBV4-1 and J is TRBJ1-1; no reliable D call. Germline CDR1 MGHRA, CDR2 YSYEKL. This CDR3 spans 16 amino acids. V dropped 1 base and J dropped 6 bases, with 18 bases sitting between them. CDR3 amino acids: CASSQVLGGSISEAFF. In DNA form, the CDR3 reads TGCGCCAGCAGCCAAGTACTAGGAGGCTCAATCTCTGAAGCTTTCTTT.

This sequence joins TRBV6-1 and TRBJ1-1; the D gene is possibly TRBD1 (6 bases). The CDR3 is 13 amino acids. V lost 3 bases and J lost 4, with 9 bases in between. CDR1 and CDR2 (germline): MNHNS, SASEGT. This CDR3 reads CASSEVGATEAFF. CDR3 DNA: TGTGCCAGCAGTGAGGTGGGGGCCACTGAAGCTTTCTTT.

J is TRBJ2-1 and V is TRBV13; 12 bases are a match to TRBD2. V lost 5 bases and J lost 5; bases outside the gene matches: 4. Germline assignment: CDR1 PRHDT and CDR2 FYEKMQ (reference sequence). The CDR3 extends over 15 amino acids. CDR3 in DNA: TGTGCCAGCAGCCGCCGACTAGCGGGGGACAATGAGCAGTTCTTC. Its translation is CASSRRLAGDNEQFF.

This clone was counted only a few times. This chain uses TRBV12-2 with TRBJ2-3; the table names TRBD1, a call not compared with the DNA. TRBV12-2 is described as a pseudogene. This CDR3 is 15 amino acids long. In DNA form, the CDR3 reads TGTGCAAGTCGCTCCCCACAGGGGAAGACAGATACGCAGTATTTT. Its translation: CASRSPQGKTDTQYF.

This chain connects TRBV29-1 to TRBJ1-5, with D perhaps matching TRBD1 (6 bases). The CDR3 loop spans 13 amino acids. Germline V gene data show CDR1 as SQVTM and CDR2 as ANQGSEA. Trimming stripped 6 bases from V and 4 bases from J, with 13 bases between. The DNA of the CDR3 is TGCAGCGTGACGACAGGCCTTAATCAGCCCCAGCATTTT. The encoded protein is CSVTTGLNQPQHF.

This rearrangement joins TRBV9 to TRBJ2-7; D call uncertain. Germline V gives CDR1 SGDLS, CDR2 YYNGEE. The CDR3 spans 13 residues. Trimming left V 4 bases short and J 6 bases short, with 14 bases between. The CDR3 region has the DNA TGTGCCAGCAGCCTGGCCCCGTTCCGCGAGCAGTACTTC. It yields the protein CASSLAPFREQYF.

J is TRBJ2-7 and V is TRBV4-2, with 11 bases aligning to TRBD1. The CDR3 extends over 16 amino acids. J lost 4 bases, V lost 0 bases, and 5 bases had no gene match. The germline V gene has CDR1 LGHNA and CDR2 YNFKEQ. The CDR3 region is CASSQEGGTGGYEQYF. DNA for the CDR3: TGTGCCAGCAGCCAAGAAGGTGGGACAGGGGGTTACGAGCAGTACTTC.

V gene TRBV11-2 combines with J gene TRBJ2-1; D remains unclear. The germline CDR1 and CDR2 sequences are SGHAT and FQNNGV. The CDR3 is made up of 16 amino acids. The V gene lost 0 bases and the J gene lost 0 bases, with 9 bases spanning the gap. CDR3 region: CASSLESPSSYNEQFF. The CDR3, as DNA: TGTGCCAGCAGCTTAGAGTCTCCGAGCTCCTACAATGAGCAGTTCTTC.

The V gene is TRBV6-4, the J gene TRBJ2-2; 9 positions match TRBD2. Germline lookup yields CDR1 MRHNA and CDR2 SNTAGT. This CDR3 is 14 amino acids long. The junction had 5 bases not matched to a gene; V was cut back by 5 bases and J by 7 bases. Written as DNA, the CDR3 is TGTGCCAGCAGTCCGACTAGCGGTAGCGGGGAGCTGTTTTTT. Translation: CASSPTSGSGELFF.

The V call is TRBV18, the J call TRBJ2-2; 8 positions agree with TRBD1. Losses at the gene ends were 2 bases for V and 3 bases for J; bases not matched to a gene: 5. The CDR3 spans 16 residues. Germline values: CDR1 KGHSH, CDR2 LQKENI. This chain's CDR3 is CASSPFEQGDTGELFF. The CDR3 DNA sequence: TGTGCCAGCTCACCATTTGAACAGGGGGACACCGGGGAGCTGTTTTTT. Full variable domain (remainder filled in from reference TRBV18 and TRBJ2-2): NAGVMQNPRHLVRRRGQEARLRCSPMKGHSHVYWYRQLPEEGLKFMVYLQKENIIDESGMPKERFSAEFPKEGPSILRIQQVVRGDSAAYFCASSPFEQGDTGELFFGEGSRLTVL.

The chain has TRBV6-6 and TRBJ1-2; 7 bases align to TRBD1. This CDR3 is 13 amino acids long. V gave up 6 bases and J gave up 4 bases; unmatched junction bases: 5. Per germline, CDR1 MNHNY and CDR2 SVGAGI (reference sequence). The DNA of the CDR3 is TGTGCCAGCAGCCCCGGACAGGTCTATGGCTACACCTTC. Translated, it gives CASSPGQVYGYTF.

The chain couples TRBV28 to TRBJ2-1, with TRBD2 matching 9 bases. The germline V gene has CDR1 MDHEN and CDR2 SYDVKM. Losses at the gene ends were 4 bases for V and 2 bases for J; bases not matched to a gene: 6. This CDR3 region has 16 residues. The CDR3 protein is CASSSLTSGTYNEQFF. CDR3 nucleotides: TGTGCCAGCAGTTCCCTGACTAGCGGAACCTACAATGAGCAGTTCTTC. Looking up the rest from reference TRBV28 and TRBJ2-1 gives the full variable domain: DVKVTQSSRYLVKRTGEKVFLECVQDMDHENMFWYRQDPGLGLRLIYFSYDVKMKEKGDIPEGYSVSREKKERFSLILESASTNQTSMYLCASSSLTSGTYNEQFFGPGTRLTVL.

This rearrangement joins TRBV6-5 to TRBJ2-5, with 10 positions matching TRBD2. The closer fit of TRBJ2-7 to the DNA end suggests the J call may be wrong. The length of the CDR3 is 15 residues. The germline gives CDR1 MNHEY, CDR2 SVGAGI. The CDR3 reads CASSYASGGPYEQYF. CDR3 DNA: TGTGCCAGCAGTTACGCTAGCGGGGGACCCTACGAGCAGTACTTC.